This is a list of T cell receptor beta chains from one sample in a study of shared clonotypes between healthy human individuals. The repertoire was sequenced with immunoSEQ multiplex PCR; TCRdb's copy has only in-frame clones and lacks some. The sample gives nearly 1 million clones, more than 75% of which show up once; approximately 1.5% is in the top ten. The specimen sequenced was memory CD4+ T cells sorted from blood. Every receptor here comes from a man younger than 30 in good health. Each CDR3 is given with its conserved first and last residue. A D gene is named only where the DNA matches it firmly. Part of the rows lack a size; the others show once, few, many or a class for expanded clones.

TRBJ2-7 once TRBV6-6 . CASSYNGGYEQYF TGTGCCAGCAGTTACAACGGGGGCTACGAGCAGTACTTC
TRBJ2-7 . TRBV28 TRBD1 CASVTGTGSYEQYF TGTGCCAGCGTTACCGGGACAGGGTCCTACGAGCAGTACTTC
TRBJ1-1 . TRBV5-1 . CASSLDRIAEAFF TGCGCCAGCAGCTTGGACAGGATCGCTGAAGCTTTCTTT
TRBJ2-5 . TRBV25-1 TRBD2 CASSGTSGRGTQYF TGTGCCAGCAGTGGAACTAGCGGGAGGGGGACCCAGTACTTC
TRBJ1-6 . TRBV5-5 . CASSLAGSYNSPLHF TGTGCCAGCAGCTTGGCAGGGAGCTATAATTCACCCCTCCACTTT
TRBJ1-1 few TRBV6-5 TRBD1 CASSRQGGNTEAFF TGTGCCAGCAGCCGTCAGGGGGGGAACACTGAAGCTTTCTTT
TRBJ2-5 . TRBV5-4 . CASSLESRGFETQYF TGTGCCAGCAGCTTGGAATCTCGGGGATTCGAGACCCAGTACTTC
TRBJ2-7 . TRBV11-2 TRBD1 CASSLADRGEQYF TGTGCCAGCAGCTTAGCCGACAGGGGCGAGCAGTACTTC
TRBJ1-1 . TRBV19 . CASSIEGHLGAQNTEAFF TGTGCCAGTAGTATAGAGGGTCACCTAGGGGCCCAGAACACTGAAGCTTTCTTT
TRBJ2-7 . TRBV5-4 . CASSLGLREGSEQYF TGTGCCAGCAGCTTGGGTTTGAGAGAGGGGAGCGAGCAGTACTTC
TRBJ2-1 . TRBV2 TRBD2 CASSPGGGGPRNEQFF TGTGCCAGCAGTCCCGGAGGCGGGGGGCCACGGAATGAGCAGTTCTTC
TRBJ2-2 few TRBV28 . CASTGYYHSTGELFF TGTGCCAGCACTGGGTACTATCATTCCACCGGGGAGCTGTTTTTT
TRBJ2-7 . TRBV5-1 . CASSLGPWDEQYF TGCGCCAGCAGCTTAGGTCCCTGGGACGAGCAGTACTTC
TRBJ1-2 . TRBV2 . CASSDGPGPYGYTF TGTGCCAGCAGTGATGGGCCGGGTCCTTATGGCTACACCTTC
TRBJ2-7 . TRBV6-5 . CASGRGSPSYEQYF TGTGCCAGCGGACGTGGGAGTCCGTCATACGAGCAGTACTTC
TRBJ2-3 once TRBV2 . CASSERLASTDTQYF TGTGCCAGCAGTGAGAGGCTAGCGAGCACAGATACGCAGTATTTT
TRBJ1-1 . TRBV30 . CAWSVTGGNGITEAFF TGTGCCTGGAGTGTAACCGGGGGGAACGGCATCACTGAAGCTTTCTTT
TRBJ1-2 . TRBV27 . CASSPLGRTYGYTF TGTGCCAGCAGTCCCCTCGGGAGGACCTATGGCTACACCTTC
TRBJ1-4 . TRBV6-1 . CASTKRAEKLFF TGTGCCAGCACCAAAAGGGCCGAAAAACTGTTTTTT
TRBJ2-1 . TRBV4-1 . CASSQETDRRGEQFF TGCGCCAGCAGCCAAGAGACAGACCGGCGGGGTGAGCAGTTCTTC
TRBJ2-2 . TRBV5-1 . CASSTEGTGELFF TGCGCCAGCAGCACGGAGGGTACCGGGGAGCTGTTTTTT
TRBJ1-1 . TRBV30 . CAWSRGANTEAFF TGTGCCTGGAGCCGGGGGGCTAACACTGAAGCTTTCTTT
TRBJ1-3 . TRBV2 . CASSLVGGSGSGNTIYF TGTGCCAGCAGTCTAGTCGGGGGTTCGGGCTCTGGAAACACCATATATTTT
TRBJ1-2 . TRBV9 . CASSVDAGSSYTF TGTGCCAGCAGCGTAGATGCAGGGAGTAGCTACACCTTC
TRBJ1-2 many TRBV2 TRBD1 CASSESLTGGKGYGYTF TGTGCCAGCAGTGAAAGCCTCACAGGGGGCAAGGGCTATGGCTACACCTTC
TRBJ2-1 few TRBV5-1 . CASSLKGGYIDEQFF TGCGCCAGCAGCTTGAAGGGGGGGTATATCGATGAGCAGTTCTTC
TRBJ1-1 . TRBV30 . CAWSPSGAEAFF TGTGCCTGGAGTCCCTCGGGGGCTGAAGCTTTCTTT
TRBJ2-5 . TRBV5-6 . CASSLGLGETQYF TGTGCCAGTAGCTTGGGGCTCGGGGAGACCCAGTACTTC
TRBJ1-6 . TRBV6-5 . CASSYSGRDNSPLHF TGTGCCAGCAGTTACTCCGGCAGGGATAATTCACCCCTCCACTTT
TRBJ1-1 . TRBV11-2 TRBD1 CASSGGQGSTEAFF TGTGCCAGCAGCGGGGGACAGGGCTCCACTGAAGCTTTCTTT
TRBJ2-1 . TRBV10-3 TRBD1 CAISERTGTFYNEQFF TGTGCCATCAGTGAGCGGACAGGAACCTTCTACAATGAGCAGTTCTTC
TRBJ1-1 . TRBV6-5 . CASRRRGMNTEAFF TGTGCCAGCAGACGCAGGGGCATGAACACTGAAGCTTTCTTT
TRBJ1-6 . TRBV7-9 . CASSLGGARNNSPLHF TGTGCCAGCAGCTTGGGGGGCGCAAGGAACAACTCACCCCTCCACTTT
TRBJ2-5 . TRBV28 . CASSALRDIQQETQYF TGTGCCAGCAGTGCCTTAAGGGACATCCAACAAGAGACCCAGTACTTC
TRBJ1-1 . TRBV11-2 . CASSSRTANTEAFF TGTGCCAGCAGCTCCCGGACAGCGAACACTGAAGCTTTCTTT
TRBJ1-4 once TRBV4-3 . CASSQEGPPATNEKLFF TGCGCCAGCAGCCAAGAGGGGCCACCGGCAACTAATGAAAAACTGTTTTTT
TRBJ2-2 . TRBV2 TRBD1 CASGDSNGGELFF TGTGCCAGCGGGGACAGCAATGGCGGGGAGCTGTTTTTT
TRBJ1-3 . TRBV18 TRBD1 CASSQGQPNSGNTIYF TGTGCCAGCTCACAGGGACAGCCAAACTCTGGAAACACCATATATTTT
TRBJ1-6 few TRBV29-1 . CSVEDGDTPLHF TGCAGCGTTGAGGATGGGGATACACCCCTCCACTTT
TRBJ1-5 . TRBV2 . CASGERQNQPQHF TGTGCCAGCGGTGAGCGACAAAATCAGCCCCAGCATTTT
TRBJ1-5 . TRBV18 . CASSPSPGQPQHF TGTGCCAGCTCACCAAGTCCCGGTCAGCCCCAGCATTTT
TRBJ2-1 once TRBV7-6 TRBD2 CASSLGSGSSYNEQFF TGTGCCAGCAGCTTAGGGAGCGGGAGTTCATACAATGAGCAGTTCTTC
TRBJ2-5 . TRBV2 TRBD2 CASNSGGARETQYF TGTGCCAGCAACAGCGGGGGGGCAAGAGAGACCCAGTACTTC
TRBJ2-7 . TRBV2 TRBD2 CASKWAGGPGEQYF TGTGCCAGCAAATGGGCGGGAGGGCCTGGAGAGCAGTACTTC
TRBJ2-1 . TRBV10-3 TRBD2 CAINRGLAGDNEQFF TGTGCCATCAATAGAGGACTAGCGGGAGATAATGAGCAGTTCTTC
TRBJ2-2 . TRBV7-8 TRBD1 CASREGQGRTGELFF TGTGCCAGCAGGGAAGGACAGGGCCGCACCGGGGAGCTGTTTTTT
TRBJ2-7 few TRBV29-1 TRBD1 CSVERDRASREQYF TGCAGCGTTGAAAGGGACAGGGCATCTCGAGAGCAGTACTTC
TRBJ2-1 . TRBV27 . CASSFAGWNEQFF TGTGCCAGCAGTTTTGCCGGGTGGAATGAGCAGTTCTTC
TRBJ2-3 . TRBV10-3 . CAISALDTQYF TGTGCCATCAGTGCCCTTGATACGCAGTATTTT
TRBJ1-5 . TRBV19 . CASWEGVSNQPQHF TGTGCCAGTTGGGAAGGAGTTAGCAATCAGCCCCAGCATTTT
TRBJ2-3 once TRBV7-9 TRBD1 CASRKTGATDTQYF TGTGCCAGTCGGAAGACAGGGGCGACAGATACGCAGTATTTT